This TCR beta chain was recovered during a study of metastatic and nonmetastatic thyroid tumors. TCRdb ran MiXCR on the PCR reads. The repertoire includes thousands of clones, 15% to 20% of them detected once, and over 8.5% sits in the top ten. No treatment of any kind had been given to any patient before thyroid surgery. This clone was observed many times. This CDR3 has 12 residues. The ends were cut back, 8 bases at V and 3 bases at J, with 12 bases in the middle. Germline CDR1 SQVTM, CDR2 ANQGSEA. Sequenced sample: tumor tissue. This rearrangement joins TRBV29-1 to TRBJ2-3, with D unresolved. This sequence was found in a male donor with papillary thyroid cancer or a benign thyroid nodule (not recorded which). Some clones in this sample may be carry-over from other donors' samples. This CDR3 is CSHRTGTDTQYF. In nucleotides, the CDR3 is TGCAGCCATAGGACCGGGACAGATACGCAGTATTTT.